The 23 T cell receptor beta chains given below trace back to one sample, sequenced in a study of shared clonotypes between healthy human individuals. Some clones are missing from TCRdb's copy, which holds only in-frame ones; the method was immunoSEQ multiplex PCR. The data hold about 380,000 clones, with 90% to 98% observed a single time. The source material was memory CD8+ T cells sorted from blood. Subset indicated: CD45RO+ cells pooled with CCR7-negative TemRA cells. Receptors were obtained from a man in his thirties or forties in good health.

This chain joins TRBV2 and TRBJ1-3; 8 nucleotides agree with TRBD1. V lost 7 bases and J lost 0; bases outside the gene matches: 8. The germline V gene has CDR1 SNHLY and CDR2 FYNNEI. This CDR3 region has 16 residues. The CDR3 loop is CASKWTGPFSGNTIYF. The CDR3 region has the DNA TGTGCCAGCAAATGGACAGGGCCTTTCTCTGGAAACACCATATATTTT.

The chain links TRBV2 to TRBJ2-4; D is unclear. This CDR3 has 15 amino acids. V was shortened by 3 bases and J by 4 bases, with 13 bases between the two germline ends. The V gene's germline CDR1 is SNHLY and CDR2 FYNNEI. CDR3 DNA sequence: TGTGCCAGCAGTGATTTTATTAGGCAAAAAAACATTCAGTACTTC. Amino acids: CASSDFIRQKNIQYF.

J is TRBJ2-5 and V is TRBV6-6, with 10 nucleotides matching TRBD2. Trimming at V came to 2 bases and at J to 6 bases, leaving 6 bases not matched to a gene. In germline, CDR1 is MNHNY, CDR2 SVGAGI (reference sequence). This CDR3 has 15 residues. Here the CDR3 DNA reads TGTGCCAGCAGTTACGATGCTAGCGGGAGACAGACCCAGTACTTC. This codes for CASSYDASGRQTQYF.

The CDR3 reads CASSIKAGGSYEQYF. DNA of the CDR3: TGTGCCAGCAGTATTAAGGCAGGGGGATCCTACGAGCAGTACTTC. V gene TRBV6-1 combines with J gene TRBJ2-7, with 7 bases lining up with TRBD1. Germline CDR1 reads MNHNS; CDR2 reads SASEGT. This CDR3 contains 15 residues. The V and J ends lost 5 bases and 1 base, in that order; junction bases with no gene match: 8.

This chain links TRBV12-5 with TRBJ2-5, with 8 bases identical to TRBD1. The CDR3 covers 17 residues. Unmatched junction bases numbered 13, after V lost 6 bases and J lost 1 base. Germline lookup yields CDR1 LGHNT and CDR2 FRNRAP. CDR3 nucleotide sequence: TGTGCTAGTGGGCCAGGGGGCCCAAACCCCATCCAAGAGACCCAGTACTTC. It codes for CASGPGGPNPIQETQYF.

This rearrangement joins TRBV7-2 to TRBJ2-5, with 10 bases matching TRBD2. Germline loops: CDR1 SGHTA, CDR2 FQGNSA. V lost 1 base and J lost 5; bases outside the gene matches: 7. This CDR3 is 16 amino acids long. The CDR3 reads CASSLGASGSWETQYF. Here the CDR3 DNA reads TGTGCCAGCAGCTTAGGCGCTAGCGGGAGTTGGGAGACCCAGTACTTC.

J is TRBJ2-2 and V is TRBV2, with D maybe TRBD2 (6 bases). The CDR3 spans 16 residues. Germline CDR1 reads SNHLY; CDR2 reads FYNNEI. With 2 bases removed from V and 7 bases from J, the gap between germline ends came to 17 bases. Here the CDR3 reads CASSEPGGNLIGELFF. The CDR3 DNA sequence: TGTGCCAGCAGTGAACCTGGCGGGAACTTAATCGGGGAGCTGTTTTTT. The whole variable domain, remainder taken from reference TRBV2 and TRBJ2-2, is EPEVTQTPSHQVTQMGQEVILRCVPISNHLYFYWYRQILGQKVEFLVSFYNNEISEKSEIFDDQFSVERPDGSNFTLKIRSTKLEDSAMYFCASSEPGGNLIGELFFGEGSRLTVL.

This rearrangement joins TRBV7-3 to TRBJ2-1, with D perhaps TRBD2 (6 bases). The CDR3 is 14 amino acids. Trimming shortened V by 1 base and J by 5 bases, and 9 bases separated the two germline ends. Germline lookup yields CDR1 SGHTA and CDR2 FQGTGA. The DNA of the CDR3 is TGTGCCAGCAGCTTAATAGCGGTTAACAATGAGCAGTTCTTC. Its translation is CASSLIAVNNEQFF.

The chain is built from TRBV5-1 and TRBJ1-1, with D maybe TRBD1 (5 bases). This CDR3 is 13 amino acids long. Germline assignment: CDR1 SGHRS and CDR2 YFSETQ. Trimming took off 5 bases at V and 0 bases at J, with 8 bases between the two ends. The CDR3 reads CASRLRVNTEAFF. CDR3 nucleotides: TGCGCCAGCAGACTCAGGGTGAACACTGAAGCTTTCTTT.

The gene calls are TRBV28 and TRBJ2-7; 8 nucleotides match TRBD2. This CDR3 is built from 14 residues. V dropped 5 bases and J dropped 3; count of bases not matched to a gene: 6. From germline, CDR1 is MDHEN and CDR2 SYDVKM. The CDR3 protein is CASSVPSGSYEQYF. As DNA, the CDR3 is TGTGCCAGCAGTGTCCCCAGCGGGAGCTACGAGCAGTACTTC. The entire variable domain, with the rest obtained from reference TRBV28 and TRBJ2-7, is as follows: DVKVTQSSRYLVKRTGEKVFLECVQDMDHENMFWYRQDPGLGLRLIYFSYDVKMKEKGDIPEGYSVSREKKERFSLILESASTNQTSMYLCASSVPSGSYEQYFGPGTRLTVT.

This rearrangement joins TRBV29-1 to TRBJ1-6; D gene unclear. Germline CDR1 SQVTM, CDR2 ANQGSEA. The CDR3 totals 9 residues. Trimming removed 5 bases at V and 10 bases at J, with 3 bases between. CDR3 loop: CSVRSPLHF. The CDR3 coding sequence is TGCAGCGTTAGGTCACCCCTCCACTTT. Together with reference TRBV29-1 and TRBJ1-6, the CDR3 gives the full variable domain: SAVISQKPSRDICQRGTSLTIQCQVDSQVTMMFWYRQQPGQSLTLIATANQGSEATYESGFVIDKFPISRPNLTFSTLTVSNMSPEDSSIYLCSVRSPLHFGNGTRLTVT.

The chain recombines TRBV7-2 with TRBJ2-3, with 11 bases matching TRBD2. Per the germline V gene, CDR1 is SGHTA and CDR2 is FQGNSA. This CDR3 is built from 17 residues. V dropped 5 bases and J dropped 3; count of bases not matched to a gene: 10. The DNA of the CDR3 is TGTGCCAGCAGCGATACCAGACTAGCGGGATCTACAGATACGCAGTATTTT. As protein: CASSDTRLAGSTDTQYF. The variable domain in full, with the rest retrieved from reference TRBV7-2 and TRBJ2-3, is GAGVSQSPSNKVTEKGKDVELRCDPISGHTALYWYRQSLGQGLEFLIYFQGNSAPDKSGLPSDRFSAERTGGSVSTLTIQRTQQEDSAVYLCASSDTRLAGSTDTQYFGPGTRLTVL.

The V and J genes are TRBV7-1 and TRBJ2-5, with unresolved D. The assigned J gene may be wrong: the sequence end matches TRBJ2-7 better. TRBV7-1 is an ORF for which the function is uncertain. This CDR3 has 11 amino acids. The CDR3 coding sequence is TGTGCCAGCAGTCAGGCCTACGAGCAGTACTTC. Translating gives CASSQAYEQYF.

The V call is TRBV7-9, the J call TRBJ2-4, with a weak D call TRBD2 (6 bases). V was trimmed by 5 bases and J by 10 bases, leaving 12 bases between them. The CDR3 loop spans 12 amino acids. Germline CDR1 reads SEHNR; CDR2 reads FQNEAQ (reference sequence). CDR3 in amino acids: CASSPGTSIQYF. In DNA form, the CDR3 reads TGTGCCAGCAGCCCTGGGACTTCGATTCAGTACTTC.

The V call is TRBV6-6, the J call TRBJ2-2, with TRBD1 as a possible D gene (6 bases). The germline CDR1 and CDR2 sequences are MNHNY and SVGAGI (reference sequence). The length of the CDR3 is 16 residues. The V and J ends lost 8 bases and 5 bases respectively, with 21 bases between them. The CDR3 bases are TGTGCCAGCGGATCATACCGGGACATTAGGACCGGGGAGCTGTTTTTT. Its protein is CASGSYRDIRTGELFF.

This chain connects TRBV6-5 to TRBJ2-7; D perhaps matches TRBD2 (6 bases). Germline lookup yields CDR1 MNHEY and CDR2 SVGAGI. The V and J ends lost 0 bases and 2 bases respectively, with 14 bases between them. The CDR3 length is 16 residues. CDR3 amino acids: CASSYSRGISTYEQYF. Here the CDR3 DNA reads TGTGCCAGCAGTTACTCCCGCGGGATTAGTACCTACGAGCAGTACTTC.

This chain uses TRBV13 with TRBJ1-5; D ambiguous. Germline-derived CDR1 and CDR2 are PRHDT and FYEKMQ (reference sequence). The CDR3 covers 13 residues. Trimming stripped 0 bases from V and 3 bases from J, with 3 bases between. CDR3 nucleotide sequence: TGTGCCAGCAGCTTAGGCAACAATCAGCCCCAGCATTTT. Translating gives CASSLGNNQPQHF.

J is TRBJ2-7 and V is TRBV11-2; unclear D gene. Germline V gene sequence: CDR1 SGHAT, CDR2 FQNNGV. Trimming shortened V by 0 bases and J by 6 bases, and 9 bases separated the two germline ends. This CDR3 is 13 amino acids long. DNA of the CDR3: TGTGCCAGCAGCTTAGATGTCTACGTCGAGCAGTACTTC. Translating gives CASSLDVYVEQYF.

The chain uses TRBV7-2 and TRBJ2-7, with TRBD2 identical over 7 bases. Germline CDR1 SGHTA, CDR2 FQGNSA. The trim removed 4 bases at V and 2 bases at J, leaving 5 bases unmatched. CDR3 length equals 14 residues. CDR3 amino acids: CASSSIAGPYEQYF. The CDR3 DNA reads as TGTGCCAGCAGCTCCATAGCGGGCCCCTACGAGCAGTACTTC.

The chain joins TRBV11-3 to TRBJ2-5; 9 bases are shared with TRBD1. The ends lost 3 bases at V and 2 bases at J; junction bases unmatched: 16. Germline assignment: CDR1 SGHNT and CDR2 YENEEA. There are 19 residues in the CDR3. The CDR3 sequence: CASSLGQGRGLRRQETQYF. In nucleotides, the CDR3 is TGTGCCAGCAGCTTGGGACAGGGCCGGGGGCTCCGAAGACAAGAGACCCAGTACTTC.

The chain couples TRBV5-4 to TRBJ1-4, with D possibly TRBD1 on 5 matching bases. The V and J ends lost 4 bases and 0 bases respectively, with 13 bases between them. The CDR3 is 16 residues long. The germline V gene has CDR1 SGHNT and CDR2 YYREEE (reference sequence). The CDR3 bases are TGTGCCAGCAGCCCCGGGACCGGAGCAACTAATGAAAAACTGTTTTTT. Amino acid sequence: CASSPGTGATNEKLFF.

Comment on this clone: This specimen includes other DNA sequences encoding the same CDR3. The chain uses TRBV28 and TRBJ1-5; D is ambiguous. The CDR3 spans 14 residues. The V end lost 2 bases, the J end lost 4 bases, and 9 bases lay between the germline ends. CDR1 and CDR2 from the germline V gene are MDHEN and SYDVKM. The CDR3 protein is CASSLGHSNQPQHF. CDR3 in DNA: TGTGCCAGCAGTTTAGGGCACTCGAATCAGCCCCAGCATTTT.

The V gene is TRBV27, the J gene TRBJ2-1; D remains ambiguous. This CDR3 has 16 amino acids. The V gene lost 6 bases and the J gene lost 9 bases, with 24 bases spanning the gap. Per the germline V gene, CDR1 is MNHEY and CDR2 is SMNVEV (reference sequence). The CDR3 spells CASSSRPTKPASEQFF. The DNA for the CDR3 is TGTGCCAGCAGCTCCCGTCCCACCAAACCAGCCAGTGAGCAGTTCTTC.